Below, one T cell receptor (beta chain) is given with its context. This sample is part of a study of OX40 agonist ivuxolimab in advanced cancers. Study details: Patients were dosed with the agonistic anti-OX40 (CD134) antibody ivuxolimab.

The length of the CDR3 is 13 residues. CDR1 is GTSNPN and CDR2 is SVGIG in the germline V gene (reference sequence). The V end was cut by 7 bases, the J end by 7 bases, with 17 bases between. Measured with immunoSEQ multiplex PCR; TCRdb has only the in-frame clones, and not every one. This table holds about 110,000 clones, about 91% found once. J is TRBJ1-5 and V is TRBV30; no definite D call. This TCR was recovered from an adult with an advanced solid tumor such as melanoma, head and neck, liver or kidney cancer. Sample: CD4+ or CD8+ T cells sorted from blood, taken in a trial of the OX40 agonist ivuxolimab. The CDR3 region is CAYSPALDQPQHF. The DNA of the CDR3 is TGTGCCTATAGTCCGGCACTTGACCAGCCCCAGCATTTT.